This T cell receptor (beta chain) derives from a study of response to subunit inactivated influenza vaccine. Findings and caveats of the study: Few additional T cells are recruited per seasonal influenza vaccination, authors suggested.

TCRdb called the RT-PCR reads again in MiXCR, with one record for every CDR3 protein. The data hold 700,000 to 800,000 distinct CDR3 sequences, with approximately 18% observed a single time. This clonotype appeared a few times. No antigen is known for it. The junction and the germline gene differ at one end; a read error may be behind it. The CDR3 is 13 amino acids. The J gene is TRBJ1-2, the V gene TRBV12-3 or TRBV12-4, with D tentatively TRBD1 (5 bases). The material sequenced was PBMCs from blood, taken roughly 5 days after vaccination. The source is a man aged 45-65 years who received an inactivated influenza vaccine. This CDR3 is CASILRGGNGYTF. In DNA form, the CDR3 reads TGTGCCAGCATTTTACGGGGGGGGAATGGCTACACCTTC.